This T cell receptor (beta chain) was captured by sequencing in a study of T cell repertoires in cytomegalovirus infection. In the study overall: From public TCR beta signatures came an indication of both CMV infection and matching HLA type.

This clonotype was recorded a few times. TCRdb recomputed calls from the reads with MiXCR, one row per CDR3 protein. There are a few hundred thousand distinct CDR3 sequences in the sample; under 25% occur only once, and about 20% lies in the top ten. The germline V gene encodes CDR1 LGHNA and CDR2 YNFKEQ. Trimming stripped 0 bases from V and 4 bases from J, with 12 bases between. CDR3 length: 15 residues. Specimen: CD8+ T cells from PBMCs. The receptor comes from a human donor in good health (CMV status not recorded). Some clones in this sample may be carry-over from other donors' samples. The J gene is TRBJ1-2, the V gene TRBV4-2; no reliable D call. Written as DNA, the CDR3 is TGTGCCAGCAGCCAAGAGTTAGCAGGCGCCTATGGCTACACCTTC. The encoded protein is CASSQELAGAYGYTF.